This T cell receptor beta chain came from a study of beta chain features in type 1 diabetes. About the research overall: Healthy donors, compared against patients, showed similar age, gender and cell yields.

With 3 bases removed from V and 3 bases from J, the gap between germline ends came to 9 bases. Germline V gene lookup returns CDR1 SGHTA and CDR2 FQGNSA. The CDR3 loop spans 14 amino acids. General observations from the study: Highly expressing activated T cells could be over-counted with a cDNA template. Patients with type 1 diabetes carried fewer insertions and had more deletions at their VDJ junctions.

About this clone itself: Its target is not known.

By way of CD45RO/CCR7/CD25/CD127/CD95/CD27, the CD4+ regulatory, stem cell-like memory, central memory and naive cells were sorted. What was sequenced were expressed TCRB transcripts, since all of the isolated RNA had been reverse transcribed. Repertoires were generated with immunoSEQ multiplex PCR, while TCRdb's copy carries only in-frame clones and drops some. The sample has 160,000 or so clones; around 10% are singletons. The genes are TRBV7-2 and TRBJ1-5, with D perhaps TRBD1 (5 bases). Sequencing was done on a sample of central memory CD4+ T cells from blood. The clonotype comes from a young man in good health. CDR3 loop: CASSLGRNNQPQHF. For the CDR3, the DNA is TGTGCCAGCAGCTTGGGGCGGAACAATCAGCCCCAGCATTTT.